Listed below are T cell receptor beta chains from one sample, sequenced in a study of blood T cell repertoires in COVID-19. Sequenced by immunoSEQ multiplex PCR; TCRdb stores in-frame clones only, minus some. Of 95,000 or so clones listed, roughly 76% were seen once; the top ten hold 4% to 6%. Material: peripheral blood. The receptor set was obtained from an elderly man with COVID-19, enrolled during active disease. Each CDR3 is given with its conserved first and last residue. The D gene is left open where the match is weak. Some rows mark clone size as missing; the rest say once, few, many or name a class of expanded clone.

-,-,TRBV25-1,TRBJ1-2,TGTGCCAGCAGTGAATATGGGGCCCGAGAGAGCTATGGCTACACCTTC,CASSEYGARESYGYTF
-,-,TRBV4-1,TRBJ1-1,TGCGCCAGCAGCCACAGCACGACAGGTTTGGGAGCTTTCTTT,CASSHSTTGLGAFF
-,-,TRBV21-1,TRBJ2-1,TGTGCCAGCACCAAGTTGACAGAGACCTACAATGAGCAGTTCTTC,CASTKLTETYNEQFF
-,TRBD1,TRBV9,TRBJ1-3,TGTGCCAGCAGCGCGGGACAGGGGGCTAGCTCTGGAAACACCATATATTTT,CASSAGQGASSGNTIYF
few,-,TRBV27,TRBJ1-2,TGTGCCAGCAGTCCAGGGGCTACTGGCTACACCTTC,CASSPGATGYTF
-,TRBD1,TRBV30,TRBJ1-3,TGTGCCTGGATCAGACAGGGGGCTCGTGGAAACACCATATATTTT,CAWIRQGARGNTIYF
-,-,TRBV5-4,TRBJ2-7,TGTGCCAGCAGCTCAACAGGGAAAGGATACGAGCAGTACTTC,CASSSTGKGYEQYF
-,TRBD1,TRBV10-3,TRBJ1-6,TGTGCCATCAGCGGACAGGGGGATTCACCCCTCCACTTT,CAISGQGDSPLHF
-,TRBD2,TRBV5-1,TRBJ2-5,TGCGCCAGCAGCTTCGCTAGCGGGGGCCAGGAAGAGACCCAGTACTTC,CASSFASGGQEETQYF
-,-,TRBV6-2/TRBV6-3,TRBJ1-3,TGTGCCAGCAGTTCTCCCCACAGCGGTCCTGGAAACACCATATATTTT,CASSSPHSGPGNTIYF
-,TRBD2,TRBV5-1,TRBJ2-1,TGCGCCAGCAGCTTGGGACTAGCGGGCCTCAATGAGCAGTTCTTC,CASSLGLAGLNEQFF
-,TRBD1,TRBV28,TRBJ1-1,TGTGCCAGCAGCGAGACAGGGAGAGCTTTCTTT,CASSETGRAFF
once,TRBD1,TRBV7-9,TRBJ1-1,TGTGCCAGCACCCGAGGGGGCAGCGGTGCGGCAGCTTTCTTT,CASTRGGSGAAAFF
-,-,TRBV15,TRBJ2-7,TGTGCCACCAGCGCTGGGGGGGGGCGCTCCCACGAGCAGTACTTC,CATSAGGGRSHEQYF
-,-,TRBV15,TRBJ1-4,TGTGCCACCAGCAGAGATTCGACAGATGAAAAACTGTTTTTT,CATSRDSTDEKLFF
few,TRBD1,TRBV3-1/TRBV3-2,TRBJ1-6,TGTGCCAGCAGCCAAGGAATACAGGGGAGTTATTCACCCCTCCACTTT,CASSQGIQGSYSPLHF
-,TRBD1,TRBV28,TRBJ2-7,TGTGCCAGCCGACCACAGGGGACCTACGAGCAGTACTTC,CASRPQGTYEQYF
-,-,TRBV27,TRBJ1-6,TGTGCCAGCAGCCCCGGGGGCTCCTATAATTCACCCCTCCACTTT,CASSPGGSYNSPLHF
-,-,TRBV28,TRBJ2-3,TGTGCCAGCAGTTTATATGGAGGGACAGATACGCAGTATTTT,CASSLYGGTDTQYF
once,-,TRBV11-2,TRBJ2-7,TGTGCCAGCAGCTTGGGCAGCTCCTACGAGCAGTACTTC,CASSLGSSYEQYF
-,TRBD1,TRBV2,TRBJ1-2,TGTGCCAGCAATTTCCAGGACAGGGGGCAGGGCGGCTACACCTTC,CASNFQDRGQGGYTF
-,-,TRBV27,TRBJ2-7,TGTGCCAGCAGTTTGGGAGGGGGGAACTACGAGCAGTACTTC,CASSLGGGNYEQYF
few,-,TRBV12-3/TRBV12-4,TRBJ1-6,TGTGCCAGCAGTTTAAGCCAAGGGGGACCCCTCCACTTT,CASSLSQGGPLHF
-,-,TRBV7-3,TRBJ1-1,TGTGCCAGCACCCCGCGGCAGGGGAACACTGAAGCTTTCTTT,CASTPRQGNTEAFF
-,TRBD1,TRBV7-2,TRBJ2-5,TGTGCCAGCAGCTTAGGGACAGGGGAAGAGACCCAGTACTTC,CASSLGTGEETQYF
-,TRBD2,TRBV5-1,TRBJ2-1,TGCGCCAGCAGTAGGACTAGCGGGAGTAATGAGCAGTTCTTC,CASSRTSGSNEQFF
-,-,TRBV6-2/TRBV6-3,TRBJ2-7,TGTGCCAGCAGTTACGGCGAGGGGGTCGGGTCCTACGAGCAGTACTTC,CASSYGEGVGSYEQYF
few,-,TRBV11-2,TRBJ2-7,TGTGCCAGCAGCTTAGTGGCAGGTCGCGAGCAGTACTTC,CASSLVAGREQYF
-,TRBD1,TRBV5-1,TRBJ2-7,TGCGCCAGCAGCTGGGTTGGAGGACAGGGCAACGAGCAGTACTTC,CASSWVGGQGNEQYF
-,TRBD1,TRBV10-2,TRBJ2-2,TGCGCCCGCGGCGCAGGACAGGGGGCCAGCGGGGAGCTGTTTTTT,CARGAGQGASGELFF
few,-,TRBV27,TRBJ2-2,TGTGCCAGCAGTTTAGCGGGTACTATAGCGAACACCGGGGAGCTGTTTTTT,CASSLAGTIANTGELFF
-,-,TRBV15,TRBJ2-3,TGTGCCACCAGCAGGAGGTCAACACTACCCAGCACAGATACGCAGTATTTT,CATSRRSTLPSTDTQYF
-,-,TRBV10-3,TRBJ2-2,TGTGCCATCAGTGACCCCCAGAAGAACACCGGGGAGCTGTTTTTT,CAISDPQKNTGELFF
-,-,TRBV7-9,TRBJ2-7,TGTGCCAGCAGCCGTGGGCTTGCCTACGAGCAGTACTTC,CASSRGLAYEQYF
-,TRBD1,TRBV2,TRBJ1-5,TGTGCCAGCAGCCGGGACAGAGTTAATCAGCCCCAGCATTTT,CASSRDRVNQPQHF
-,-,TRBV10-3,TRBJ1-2,TGTGCCATCAGTATACAGGGTCCCAACTATGGCTACACCTTC,CAISIQGPNYGYTF
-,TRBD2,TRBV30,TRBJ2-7,TGTGCCTGGACCGCGGGAGGGAGCTCCTACGAGCAGTACTTC,CAWTAGGSSYEQYF
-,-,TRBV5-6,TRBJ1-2,TGTGCCAGCAGCCTTCCCGGGACTAACTATGGCTACACCTTC,CASSLPGTNYGYTF
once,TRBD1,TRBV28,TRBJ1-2,TGTGCCAGCACCCCGGGACAGACTAACTATGGCTACACCTTC,CASTPGQTNYGYTF
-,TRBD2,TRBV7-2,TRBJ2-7,TGTGCCAGCAGCTTCCAGCCTAGCGGCCCTTACGAGCAGTACTTC,CASSFQPSGPYEQYF
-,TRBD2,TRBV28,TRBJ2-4,TGTGCCAGCAGTTGGGGGACTAGCGATAAAAACATTCAGTACTTC,CASSWGTSDKNIQYF
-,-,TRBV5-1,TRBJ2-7,TGCGCCAGCAGCTTGGACACCCCCTACGAGCAGTACTTC,CASSLDTPYEQYF
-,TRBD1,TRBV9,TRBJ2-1,TGTGCCAGCAGCCGGGACAGGGGATCCTACAATGAGCAGTTCTTC,CASSRDRGSYNEQFF
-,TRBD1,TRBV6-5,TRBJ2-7,TGTGCCAGCAGCGATCCGGGACAGGGGATGTACGAGCAGTACTTC,CASSDPGQGMYEQYF
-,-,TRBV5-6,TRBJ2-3,TGTGCCAGCAGCTTGATAGCGCGTAGCACAGATACGCAGTATTTT,CASSLIARSTDTQYF
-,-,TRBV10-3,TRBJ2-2,TGTGCCATCAGTGAGTCAGGGGCCCCGAACACCGGGGAGCTGTTTTTT,CAISESGAPNTGELFF
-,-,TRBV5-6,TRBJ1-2,TGTGCCAGCAGCTTGGGTTTTGCAGGGTTGCAGGGCTACACCTTC,CASSLGFAGLQGYTF
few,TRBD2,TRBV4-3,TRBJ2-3,TGCGCCAGCAGCCAACTAGCGGGGGGGCGGGTAGATACGCAGTATTTT,CASSQLAGGRVDTQYF
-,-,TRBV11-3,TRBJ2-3,TGTGCCAGCAGCTTAGGGGGCGCAGGTACAGATACGCAGTATTTT,CASSLGGAGTDTQYF
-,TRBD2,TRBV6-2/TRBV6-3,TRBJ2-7,TGTGCCAGCAGCCGATTGACTAGCGGGGGGCAAGACGAGCAGTACTTC,CASSRLTSGGQDEQYF
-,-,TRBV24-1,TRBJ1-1,TGTGCCACCAGTGCAACGGGGAACACTGAAGCTTTCTTT,CATSATGNTEAFF
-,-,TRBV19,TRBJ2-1,TGTGCCAGTAGTATGCCCAGGGGCCCATACAATGAGCAGTTCTTC,CASSMPRGPYNEQFF
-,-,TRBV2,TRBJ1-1,TGTGCCAGCAGTGAACTGGGAGGGAACACTGAAGCTTTCTTT,CASSELGGNTEAFF
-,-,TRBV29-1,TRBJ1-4,TGCAGCGCAGCCGGAGGGAATGAAAAACTGTTTTTT,CSAAGGNEKLFF
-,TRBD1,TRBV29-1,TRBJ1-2,TGCAGCGTTGAATCCGGGACAGGGAGGATCTATGGCTACACCTTC,CSVESGTGRIYGYTF